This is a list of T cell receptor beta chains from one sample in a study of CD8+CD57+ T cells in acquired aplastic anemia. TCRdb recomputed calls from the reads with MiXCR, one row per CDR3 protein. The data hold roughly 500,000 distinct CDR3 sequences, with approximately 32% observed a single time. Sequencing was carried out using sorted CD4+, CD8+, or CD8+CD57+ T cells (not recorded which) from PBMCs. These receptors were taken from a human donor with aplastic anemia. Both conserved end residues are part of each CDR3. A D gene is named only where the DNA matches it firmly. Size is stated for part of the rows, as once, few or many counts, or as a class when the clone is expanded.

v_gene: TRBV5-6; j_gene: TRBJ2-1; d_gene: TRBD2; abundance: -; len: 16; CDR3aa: CASSEGLVFSYNEQFF; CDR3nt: TGTGCCAGCAGCGAGGGACTAGTTTTTTCCTACAATGAGCAGTTCTTC
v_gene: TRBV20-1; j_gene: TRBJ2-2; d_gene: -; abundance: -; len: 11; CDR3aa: CSAPITGELFF; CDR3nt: TGCAGTGCCCCTATTACCGGGGAGCTGTTTTTT
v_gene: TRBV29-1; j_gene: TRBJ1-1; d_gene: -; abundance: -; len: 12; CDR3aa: CSSQGSLSEAFF; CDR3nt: TGCAGCTCCCAAGGGAGTTTGAGTGAAGCTTTCTTC
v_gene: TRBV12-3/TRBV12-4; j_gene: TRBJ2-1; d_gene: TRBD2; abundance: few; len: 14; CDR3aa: CASSSGLASNEQFF; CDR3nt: TGTGCCAGCAGTTCGGGACTAGCATCCAATGAGCAGTTCTTC
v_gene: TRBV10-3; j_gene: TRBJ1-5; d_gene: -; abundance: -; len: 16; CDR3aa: CASSESEGWGRQPQHF; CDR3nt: TGTGCCAGCAGTGAATCGGAGGGATGGGGGAGGCAGCCCCAGCATTTT
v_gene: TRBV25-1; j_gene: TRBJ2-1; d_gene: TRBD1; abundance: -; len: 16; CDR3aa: CASSESATGAYNEQFF; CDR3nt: TGTGCCAGCAGTGAATCCGCGACAGGGGCTTACAATGAGCAGTTCTTC
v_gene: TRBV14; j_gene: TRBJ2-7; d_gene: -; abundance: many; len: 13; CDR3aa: CASNRQGVYEQYF; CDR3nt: TGTGCCAGCAATCGTCAGGGTGTCTACGAGCAGTACTTC
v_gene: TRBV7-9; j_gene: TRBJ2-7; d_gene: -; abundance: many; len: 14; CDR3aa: CASSFEGGGYEQYF; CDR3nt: TGTGCCAGCAGCTTCGAGGGGGGGGGCTACGAGCAGTACTTC
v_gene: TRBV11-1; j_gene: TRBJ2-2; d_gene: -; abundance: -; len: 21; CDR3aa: CASSLHLLLASNRENTGELFF; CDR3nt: TGTGCCAGCAGCTTGCATTTGCTGCTAGCGAGTAACCGTGAGAACACCGGGGAGCTGTTTTTT
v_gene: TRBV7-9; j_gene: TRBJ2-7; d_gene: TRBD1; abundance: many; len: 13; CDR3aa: CASSSTGGVEQYF; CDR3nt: TGTGCCAGCAGCTCGACAGGGGGGGTCGAGCAGTACTTC
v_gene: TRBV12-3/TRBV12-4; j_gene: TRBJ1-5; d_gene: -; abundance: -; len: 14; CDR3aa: CASSVGARNQPQHF; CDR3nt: TGTGCCAGCAGTGTTGGGGCGCGCAATCAGCCCCAGCATTTT
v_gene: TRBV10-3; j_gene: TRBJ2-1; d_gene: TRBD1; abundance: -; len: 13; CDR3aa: CATWTGGGNEQFF; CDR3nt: TGTGCCACCTGGACAGGGGGGGGGAATGAGCAGTTCTTC
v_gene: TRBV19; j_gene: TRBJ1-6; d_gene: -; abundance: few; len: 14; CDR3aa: CASTFDSLNSPLHF; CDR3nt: TGTGCCAGTACCTTTGACAGTCTTAATTCACCCCTCCACTTT
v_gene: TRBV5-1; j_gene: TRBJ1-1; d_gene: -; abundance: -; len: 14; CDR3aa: CASTAGTEGTEAFF; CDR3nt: TGCGCCAGCACGGCGGGGACGGAGGGAACCGAAGCTTTCTTT
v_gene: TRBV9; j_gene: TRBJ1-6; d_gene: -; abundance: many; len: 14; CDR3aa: CASSVAQGASPLHF; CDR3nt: TGTGCCAGCAGCGTAGCTCAGGGTGCCTCACCCCTCCACTTT
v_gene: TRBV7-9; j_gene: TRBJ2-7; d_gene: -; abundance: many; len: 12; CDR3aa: CASSNSADEQYF; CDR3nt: TGTGCCAGCAGTAATAGCGCAGACGAGCAGTACTTC
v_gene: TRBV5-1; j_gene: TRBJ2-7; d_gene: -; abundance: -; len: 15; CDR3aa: CASSLGQGVLYEQYF; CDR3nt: TGCGCCAGCAGCTTGGGTCAGGGAGTACTCTACGAGCAGTACTTC
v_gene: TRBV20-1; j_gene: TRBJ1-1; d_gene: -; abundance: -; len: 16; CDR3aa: CSASPRDRRMNTEAFF; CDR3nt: TGCAGTGCTAGTCCCCGGGACCGGAGAATGAACACTGAAGCTTTCTTT
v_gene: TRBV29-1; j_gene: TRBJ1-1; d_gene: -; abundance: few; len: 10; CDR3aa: CSVVRTEAFF; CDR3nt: TGCAGCGTTGTACGGACTGAAGCTTTCTTT
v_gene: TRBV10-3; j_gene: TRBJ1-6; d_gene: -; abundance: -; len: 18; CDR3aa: CAISEQGPRGTMNSPLHF; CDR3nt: TGTGCCATCAGTGAGCAGGGACCGCGAGGAACGATGAATTCACCCCTTCACTTT
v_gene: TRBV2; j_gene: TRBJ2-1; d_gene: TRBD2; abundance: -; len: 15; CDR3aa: CASRGGGVFYNEQFF; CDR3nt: TGTGCCAGCAGGGGTGGGGGGGTCTTCTACAATGAGCAGTTCTTC
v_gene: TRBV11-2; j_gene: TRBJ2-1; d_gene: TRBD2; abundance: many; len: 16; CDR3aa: CASSTVGTSGYNEQFF; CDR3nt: TGTGCCAGCAGCACAGTTGGGACTAGCGGTTACAATGAGCAGTTCTTC
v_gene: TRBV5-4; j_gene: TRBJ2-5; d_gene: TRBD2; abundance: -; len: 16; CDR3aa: CASSLARAGASETQYF; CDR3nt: TGTGCCAGCAGCTTGGCCAGAGCGGGGGCCAGCGAGACCCAGTACTTC
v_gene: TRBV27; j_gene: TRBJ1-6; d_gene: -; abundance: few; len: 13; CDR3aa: CASTKPGHASLHF; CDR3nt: TGTGCCAGCACGAAGCCGGGACACGCATCCCTCCACTTT
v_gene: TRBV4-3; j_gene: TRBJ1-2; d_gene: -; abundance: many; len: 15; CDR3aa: CASSQDLTGSYGYTF; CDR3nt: TGCGCCAGCAGCCAAGATCTAACAGGGAGCTATGGCTACACCTTC
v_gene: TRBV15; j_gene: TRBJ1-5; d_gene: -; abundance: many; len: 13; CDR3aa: CATSRTVVQPQHF; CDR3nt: TGTGCCACCAGCAGGACGGTGGTGCAGCCCCAGCATTTT